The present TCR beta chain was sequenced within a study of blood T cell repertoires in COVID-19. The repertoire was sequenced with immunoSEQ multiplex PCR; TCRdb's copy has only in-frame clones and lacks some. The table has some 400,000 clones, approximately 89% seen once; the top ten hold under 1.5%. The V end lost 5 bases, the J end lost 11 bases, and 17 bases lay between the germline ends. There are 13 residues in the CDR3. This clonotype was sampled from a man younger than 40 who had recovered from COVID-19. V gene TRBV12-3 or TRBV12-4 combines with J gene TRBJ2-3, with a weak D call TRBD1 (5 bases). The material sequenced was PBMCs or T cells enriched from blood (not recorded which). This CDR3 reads CASSQTVTRGQYF. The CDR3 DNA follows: TGTGCCAGCAGTCAAACGGTAACAAGGGGGCAGTATTTT.